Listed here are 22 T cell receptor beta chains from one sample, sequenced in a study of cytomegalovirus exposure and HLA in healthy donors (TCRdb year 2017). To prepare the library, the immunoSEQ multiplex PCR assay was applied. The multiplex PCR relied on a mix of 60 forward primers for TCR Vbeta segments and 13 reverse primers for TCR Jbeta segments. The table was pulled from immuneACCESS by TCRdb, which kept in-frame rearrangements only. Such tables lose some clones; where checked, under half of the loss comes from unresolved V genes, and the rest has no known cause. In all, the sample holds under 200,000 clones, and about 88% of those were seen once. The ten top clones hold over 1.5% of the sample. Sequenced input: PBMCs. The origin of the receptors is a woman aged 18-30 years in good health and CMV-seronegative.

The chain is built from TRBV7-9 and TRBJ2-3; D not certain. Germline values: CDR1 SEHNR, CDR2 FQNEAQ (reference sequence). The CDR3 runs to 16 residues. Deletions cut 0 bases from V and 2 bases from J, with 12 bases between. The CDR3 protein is CASSLAPPTYTDTQYF. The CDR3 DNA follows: TGTGCCAGCAGCTTAGCGCCCCCTACTTACACAGATACGCAGTATTTT.

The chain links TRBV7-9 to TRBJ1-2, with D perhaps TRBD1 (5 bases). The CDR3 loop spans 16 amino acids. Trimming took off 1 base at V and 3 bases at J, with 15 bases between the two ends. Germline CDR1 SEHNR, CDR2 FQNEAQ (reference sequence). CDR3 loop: CASSLGGWQSDYGYTF. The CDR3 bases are TGTGCCAGCAGCTTAGGGGGCTGGCAGTCGGACTATGGCTACACCTTC.

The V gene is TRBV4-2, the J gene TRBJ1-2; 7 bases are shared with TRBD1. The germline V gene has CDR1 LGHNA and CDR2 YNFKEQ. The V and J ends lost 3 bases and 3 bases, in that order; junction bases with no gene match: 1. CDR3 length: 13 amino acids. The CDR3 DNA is TGTGCCAGCAGCCAGGGGACAGACTATGGCTACACCTTC. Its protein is CASSQGTDYGYTF.

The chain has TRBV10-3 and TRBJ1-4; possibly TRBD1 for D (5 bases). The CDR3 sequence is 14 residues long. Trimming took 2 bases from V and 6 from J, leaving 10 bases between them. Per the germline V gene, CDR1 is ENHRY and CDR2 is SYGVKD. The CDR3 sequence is CAISEGQGYEKLFF. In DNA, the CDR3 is TGTGCCATCAGTGAGGGGCAGGGATATGAAAAACTGTTTTTT.

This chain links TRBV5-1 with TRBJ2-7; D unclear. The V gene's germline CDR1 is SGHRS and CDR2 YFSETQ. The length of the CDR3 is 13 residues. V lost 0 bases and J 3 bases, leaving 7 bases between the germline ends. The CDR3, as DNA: TGCGCCAGCAGCTTGGATCCAGGCTACGAGCAGTACTTC. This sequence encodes CASSLDPGYEQYF. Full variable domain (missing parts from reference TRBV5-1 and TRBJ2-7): KAGVTQTPRYLIKTRGQQVTLSCSPISGHRSVSWYQQTPGQGLQFLFEYFSETQRNKGNFPGRFSGRQFSNSRSEMNVSTLELGDSALYLCASSLDPGYEQYFGPGTRLTVT.

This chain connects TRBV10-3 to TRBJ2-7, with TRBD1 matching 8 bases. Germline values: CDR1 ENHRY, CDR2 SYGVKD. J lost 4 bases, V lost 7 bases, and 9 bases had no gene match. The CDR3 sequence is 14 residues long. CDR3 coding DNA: TGTGCCATCAACCCCGGGACAGGCTTGTACGAGCAGTACTTC. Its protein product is CAINPGTGLYEQYF.

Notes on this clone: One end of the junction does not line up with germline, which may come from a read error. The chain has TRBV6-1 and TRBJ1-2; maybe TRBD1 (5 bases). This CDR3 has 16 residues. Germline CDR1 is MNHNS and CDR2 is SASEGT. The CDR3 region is CASREGGDPYFYGYTF. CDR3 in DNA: TGTGCCAGCAGAGAAGGCGGGGACCCCTATTTCTATGGCTACACCTTC.

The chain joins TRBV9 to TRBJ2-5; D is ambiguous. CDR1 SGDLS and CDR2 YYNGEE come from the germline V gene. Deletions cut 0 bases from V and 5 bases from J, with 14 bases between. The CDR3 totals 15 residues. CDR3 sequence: CASSVGLVSLETQYF. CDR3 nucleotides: TGTGCCAGCAGCGTAGGGCTAGTAAGTCTCGAGACCCAGTACTTC.

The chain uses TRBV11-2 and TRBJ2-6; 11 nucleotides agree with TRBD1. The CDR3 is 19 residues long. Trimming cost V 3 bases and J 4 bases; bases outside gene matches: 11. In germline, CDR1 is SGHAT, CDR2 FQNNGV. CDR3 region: CASSFGMGDRGYGANVLTF. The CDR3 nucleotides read TGTGCCAGCAGCTTTGGAATGGGGGACAGGGGGTACGGGGCCAACGTCCTGACTTTC.

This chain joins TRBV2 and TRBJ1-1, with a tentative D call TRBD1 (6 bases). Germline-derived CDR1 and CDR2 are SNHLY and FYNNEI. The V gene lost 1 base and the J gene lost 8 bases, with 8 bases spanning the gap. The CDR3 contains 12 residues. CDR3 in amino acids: CASSEGGTEAFF. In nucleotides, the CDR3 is TGTGCCAGCAGTGAAGGGGGGACAGAAGCTTTCTTT.

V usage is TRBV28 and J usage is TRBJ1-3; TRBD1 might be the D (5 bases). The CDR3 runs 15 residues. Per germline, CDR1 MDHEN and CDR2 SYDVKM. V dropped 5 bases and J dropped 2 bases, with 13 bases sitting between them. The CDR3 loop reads CASSPSRVAGNTIYF. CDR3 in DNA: TGTGCCAGCAGTCCCTCCAGGGTTGCTGGAAACACCATATATTTT.

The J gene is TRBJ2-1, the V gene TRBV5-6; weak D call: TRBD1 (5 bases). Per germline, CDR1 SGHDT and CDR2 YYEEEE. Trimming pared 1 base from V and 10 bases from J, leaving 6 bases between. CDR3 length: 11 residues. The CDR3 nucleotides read TGTGCCAGCAGCTTGAACAGGGAGCAGTTCTTC. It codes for CASSLNREQFF.

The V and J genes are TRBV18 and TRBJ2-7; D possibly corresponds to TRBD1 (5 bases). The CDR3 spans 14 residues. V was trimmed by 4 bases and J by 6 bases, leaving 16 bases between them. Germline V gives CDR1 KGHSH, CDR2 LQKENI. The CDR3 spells CASSRALGPIEQYF. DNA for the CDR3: TGTGCCAGCTCACGAGCCCTGGGGCCTATCGAGCAGTACTTC.

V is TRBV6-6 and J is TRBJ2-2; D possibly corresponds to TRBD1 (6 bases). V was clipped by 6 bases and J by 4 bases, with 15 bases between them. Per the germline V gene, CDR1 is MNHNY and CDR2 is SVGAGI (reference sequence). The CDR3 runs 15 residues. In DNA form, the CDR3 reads TGTGCCAGCAGGAAAAACAGGGTTGGCACCGGGGAGCTGTTTTTT. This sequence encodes CASRKNRVGTGELFF.

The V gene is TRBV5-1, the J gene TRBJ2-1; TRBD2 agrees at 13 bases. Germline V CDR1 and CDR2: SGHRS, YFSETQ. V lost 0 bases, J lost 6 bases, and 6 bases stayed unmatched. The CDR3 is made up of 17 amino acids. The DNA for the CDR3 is TGCGCCAGCAGCTTGGGACTAGCGGGAGGCGGGTTCAATGAGCAGTTCTTC. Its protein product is CASSLGLAGGGFNEQFF.

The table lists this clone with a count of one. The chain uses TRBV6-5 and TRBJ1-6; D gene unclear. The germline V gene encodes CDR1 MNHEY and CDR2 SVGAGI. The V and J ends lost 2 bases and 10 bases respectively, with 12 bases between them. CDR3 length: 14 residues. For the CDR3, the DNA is TGTGCCAGCAGTTACGGGCCCCTCGGATCACCCCTCCACTTT. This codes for CASSYGPLGSPLHF.

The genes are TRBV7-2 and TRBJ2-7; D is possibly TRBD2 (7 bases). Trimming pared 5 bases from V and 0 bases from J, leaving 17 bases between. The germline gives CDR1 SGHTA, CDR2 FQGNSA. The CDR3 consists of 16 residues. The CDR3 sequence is CASSQGGGFSSYEQYF. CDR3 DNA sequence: TGTGCCAGCAGCCAAGGGGGGGGGTTCAGCTCCTACGAGCAGTACTTC. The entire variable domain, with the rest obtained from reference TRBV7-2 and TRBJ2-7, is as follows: GAGVSQSPSNKVTEKGKDVELRCDPISGHTALYWYRQSLGQGLEFLIYFQGNSAPDKSGLPSDRFSAERTGGSVSTLTIQRTQQEDSAVYLCASSQGGGFSSYEQYFGPGTRLTVT.

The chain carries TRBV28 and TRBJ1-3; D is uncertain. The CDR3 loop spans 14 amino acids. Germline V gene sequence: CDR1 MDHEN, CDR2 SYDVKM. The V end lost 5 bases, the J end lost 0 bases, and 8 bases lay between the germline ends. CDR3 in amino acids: CASSMDYSGNTIYF. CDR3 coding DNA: TGTGCCAGCAGTATGGACTACTCTGGAAACACCATATATTTT.

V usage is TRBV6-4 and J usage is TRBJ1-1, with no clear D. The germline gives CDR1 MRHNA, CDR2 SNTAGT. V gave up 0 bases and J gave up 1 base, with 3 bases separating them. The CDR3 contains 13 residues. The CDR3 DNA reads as TGTGCCAGCAGTGACTCCGGGAACACTGAAGCTTTCTTT. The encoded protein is CASSDSGNTEAFF.

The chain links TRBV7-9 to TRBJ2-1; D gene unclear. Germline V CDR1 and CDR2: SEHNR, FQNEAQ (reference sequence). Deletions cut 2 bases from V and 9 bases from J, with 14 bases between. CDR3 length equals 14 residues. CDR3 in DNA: TGTGCCAGCAGCTTAACCACCCCCGGTACTGAGCAGTTCTTC. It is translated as CASSLTTPGTEQFF.

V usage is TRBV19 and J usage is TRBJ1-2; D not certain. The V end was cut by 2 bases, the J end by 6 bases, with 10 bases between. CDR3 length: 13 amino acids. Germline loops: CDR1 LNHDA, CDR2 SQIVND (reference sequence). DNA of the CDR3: TGTGCCAGTAGTATAACTGTGATTGATGGCTACACCTTC. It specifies CASSITVIDGYTF.

This chain's CDR3 is CASSERRAEAFF. In DNA form, the CDR3 reads TGTGCCAGCAGCGAGAGGCGCGCTGAAGCTTTCTTT. V usage is TRBV13 and J usage is TRBJ1-1; D gene ambiguous. V was shortened by 5 bases and J by 6 bases, with 10 bases between the two germline ends. Germline V gene data show CDR1 as PRHDT and CDR2 as FYEKMQ (reference sequence). This CDR3 is built from 12 residues. The full variable domain, with the rest looked up from reference TRBV13 and TRBJ1-1, is AAGVIQSPRHLIKEKRETATLKCYPIPRHDTVYWYQQGPGQDPQFLISFYEKMQSDKGSIPDRFSAQQFSDYHSELNMSSLELGDSALYFCASSERRAEAFFGQGTRLTVV.